The sequence of this T cell receptor beta chain was determined in a study of read filtering for tumor transcriptome and immune sequencing. Study conclusions and caveats: Even smaller IR-seq throughput identified most shared clonotypes.

This clonotype has ten or more counts. Its target is not known. This library used roughly 400 ng RNA and molecular barcoded adaptors spanning alpha/delta and beta/gamma chains. TCRdb ran MiXCR on the reads and lists one entry per CDR3 protein. The table has around 130,000 distinct CDR3 sequences, roughly 13% seen once. The CDR3 length is 16 residues. CDR1 is SGHRS and CDR2 is YFSETQ in the germline V gene. With 3 bases clipped from V and 1 base from J, the junction kept 6 bases outside the gene matches. The sample was a population of CD138-negative cells sorted from bone marrow. This sequence joins TRBV5-1 and TRBJ2-1; 8 bases line up with TRBD2. The source is a donor aged 40 or over with multiple myeloma. The CDR3 loop is CASSSKAGVSYNEQFF. In DNA form, the CDR3 reads TGCGCCAGCAGCTCCAAAGCGGGAGTATCCTACAATGAGCAGTTCTTC.